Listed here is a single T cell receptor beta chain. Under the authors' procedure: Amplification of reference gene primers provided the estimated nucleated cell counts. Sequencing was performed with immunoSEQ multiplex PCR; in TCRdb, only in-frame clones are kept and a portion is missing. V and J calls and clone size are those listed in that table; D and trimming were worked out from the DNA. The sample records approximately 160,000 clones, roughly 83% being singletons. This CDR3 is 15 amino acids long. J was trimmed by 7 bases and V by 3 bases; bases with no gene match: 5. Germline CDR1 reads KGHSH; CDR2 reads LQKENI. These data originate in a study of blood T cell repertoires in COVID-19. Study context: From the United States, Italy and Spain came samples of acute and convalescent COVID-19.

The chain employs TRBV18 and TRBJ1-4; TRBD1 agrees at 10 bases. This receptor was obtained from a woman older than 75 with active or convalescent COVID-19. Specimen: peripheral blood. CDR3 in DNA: TGTGCCAGCTCACCCGAGACAGGGGGCCTTGAAAAACTGTTTTTT. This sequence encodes CASSPETGGLEKLFF.